What follows are 19 T cell receptor beta chains derived from one specimen sequenced in a study of blood T cell repertoires in COVID-19. Clones were read by immunoSEQ multiplex PCR, and TCRdb kept only the in-frame ones, dropping some. The table includes nearly 65,000 clones, around 80% detected once. Sequences were obtained from peripheral blood. The receptors here all came from a human donor in a cohort sampled during active COVID-19.

The chain links TRBV11-2 to TRBJ2-3, with 11 bases identical to TRBD2. CDR3 length: 16 residues. J gave up 1 base and V 5 bases, and 5 bases lay outside the gene matches. Germline CDR1 reads SGHAT; CDR2 reads FQNNGV. CDR3 protein: CASSIGTSGRTDTQYF. CDR3 bases: TGTGCCAGCAGCATCGGGACTAGCGGACGCACAGATACGCAGTATTTT.

This clone was detected only once. This chain connects TRBV9 to TRBJ1-1, with D maybe TRBD1 (6 bases). Trimming took off 4 bases at V and 8 bases at J, with 15 bases between the two ends. The CDR3 runs to 13 residues. Germline-derived CDR1 and CDR2 are SGDLS and YYNGEE. In DNA, the CDR3 is TGTGCCAGCAGCCATACCCCGACAGGCGAAGCTTTCTTT. Its translation is CASSHTPTGEAFF.

The CDR3 reads CASSQDKGGTQSSYNEQFF. CDR3 nucleotides: TGTGCCAGCAGCCAAGATAAAGGAGGAACCCAGAGCTCCTACAATGAGCAGTTCTTC. The rearrangement uses TRBV3-1 (or the pseudogene TRBV3-2) and TRBJ2-1, with D possibly TRBD2 on 5 matching bases. The germline V gene encodes CDR1 LGHDT and CDR2 YNNKEL (reference sequence). Trimming stripped 0 bases from V and 0 bases from J, with 18 bases between. CDR3 length equals 19 residues.

The chain recombines TRBV29-1 with TRBJ1-2; 7 bases map to TRBD1. V trimming: 1 base; J trimming: 4 bases; junction bases outside the gene matches: 12. Germline V gene lookup returns CDR1 SQVTM and CDR2 ANQGSEA. The CDR3 has 16 amino acids. In DNA, the CDR3 is TGCAGCGTTGAAGGGAAGGGGGCGCTTGGTGCCTATGGCTACACCTTC. Its translation is CSVEGKGALGAYGYTF.

Of note for this clone: At the DNA level, this CDR3 is encoded by other sequences in the same sample as well. CDR3 sequence: CASSLDRGSGNTIYF. The CDR3 DNA reads as TGCGCCAGCAGCTTGGACAGGGGCTCTGGAAACACCATATATTTT. The V and J genes are TRBV5-1 and TRBJ1-3, with TRBD1 matching 7 bases. The CDR3 spans 15 residues. The junction had 0 bases not matched to a gene; V was cut back by 0 bases and J by 0 bases. Germline V gene lookup returns CDR1 SGHRS and CDR2 YFSETQ.

The chain recombines TRBV6-5 with TRBJ1-5, with TRBD1 identical over 7 bases. Per the germline V gene, CDR1 is MNHEY and CDR2 is SVGAGI. The CDR3 runs 14 residues. The trim removed 5 bases at V and 9 bases at J, leaving 10 bases unmatched. The CDR3 nucleotides read TGTGCCAGCAGTCGTCAACAGGGGCCTTGGCCCCAGCATTTT. Protein sequence: CASSRQQGPWPQHF.

The CDR3 bases are TGTGCCAGCAGACCCACTGAGGCGCGGGGCTACACCTTC. Protein product: CASRPTEARGYTF. The chain carries TRBV12-3 or TRBV12-4 and TRBJ1-2; D is unclear. This CDR3 has 13 residues. The ends were cut back, 6 bases at V and 8 bases at J, with 16 bases in the middle.

This clone was recorded only once. The rearrangement joins TRBV6-5 to TRBJ1-5; D unresolved. Trimming shortened V by 6 bases and J by 3 bases, and 15 bases separated the two germline ends. In germline, CDR1 is MNHEY, CDR2 SVGAGI. The CDR3 spans 15 residues. DNA for the CDR3: TGTGCCAGCAGACCGACCAACAGTCACAATCAGCCCCAGCATTTT. Amino acids: CASRPTNSHNQPQHF.

The V and J genes are TRBV7-9 and TRBJ1-5; D perhaps matches TRBD1 (6 bases). The CDR3 has 15 residues. Germline-derived CDR1 and CDR2 are SEHNR and FQNEAQ (reference sequence). V was shortened by 5 bases and J by 1 base, with 12 bases between the two germline ends. The CDR3 region is CASSLDGQSNQPQHF. CDR3 coding DNA: TGTGCCAGCAGCCTCGATGGACAGAGCAATCAGCCCCAGCATTTT. The entire variable domain, with the rest obtained from reference TRBV7-9 and TRBJ1-5, is as follows: DTGVSQNPRHKITKRGQNVTFRCDPISEHNRLYWYRQTLGQGPEFLTYFQNEAQLEKSRLLSDRFSAERPKGSFSTLEIQRTEQGDSAMYLCASSLDGQSNQPQHFGDGTRLSIL.

A single count supports this clone. V is TRBV7-8 and J is TRBJ2-5; D uncertain. The CDR3 has 13 amino acids. Germline loops: CDR1 SGHVS, CDR2 FQNEAQ. V was clipped by 5 bases and J by 5 bases, with 12 bases between them. CDR3 nucleotide sequence: TGTGCCAGCAGCCCCCTAAGTCGGGAGACCCAGTACTTC. The encoded protein is CASSPLSRETQYF.

J is TRBJ1-5 and V is TRBV9; the match to TRBD1 covers 8 bases. In germline, CDR1 is SGDLS, CDR2 YYNGEE. J gave up 3 bases and V 0 bases, and 2 bases lay outside the gene matches. The length of the CDR3 is 15 residues. The CDR3 here is CASSVGTGPNQPQHF. CDR3 sequence (DNA): TGTGCCAGCAGCGTAGGGACAGGGCCCAATCAGCCCCAGCATTTT.

This clone appeared once. The chain employs TRBV6-5 and TRBJ1-1; tentative D call: TRBD1 (6 bases). V shed 4 bases and J shed 4 bases, with 13 bases lying between them. Per the germline V gene, CDR1 is MNHEY and CDR2 is SVGAGI. This CDR3 is built from 14 residues. The CDR3 is CASSFTGSPTEAFF. As DNA, the CDR3 is TGTGCCAGCAGTTTTACAGGGAGCCCCACTGAAGCTTTCTTT.

This clone ranks as large. The chain carries TRBV27 and TRBJ2-7; tentative D call: TRBD1 (6 bases). Germline loops: CDR1 MNHEY, CDR2 SMNVEV (reference sequence). The CDR3 spans 14 residues. Trimming pared 6 bases from V and 1 base from J, leaving 13 bases between. Written as DNA, the CDR3 is TGTGCCAGCAGCGGGCAGGACAGTTCCTACGAGCAGTACTTC. This translates into CASSGQDSSYEQYF.

The chain recombines TRBV5-6 with TRBJ2-1; D might be TRBD1 (5 bases). The V end lost 0 bases, the J end lost 9 bases, and 10 bases lay between the germline ends. This CDR3 contains 13 residues. Germline V gene lookup returns CDR1 SGHDT and CDR2 YYEEEE. CDR3 nucleotides: TGTGCCAGCAGCTTGGTAGGAACAGGTGAGCAGTTCTTC. It yields the protein CASSLVGTGEQFF.

The genes are TRBV24-1 and TRBJ1-2, with 9 bases identical to TRBD1. V shed 7 bases, J shed 2 bases, and the junction held 4 bases outside the gene matches. The germline gives CDR1 KGHDR, CDR2 SFDVKD. This CDR3 comprises 14 residues. CDR3 protein: CATSDRGENYGYTF. CDR3 sequence (DNA): TGTGCCACCAGCGACAGGGGGGAAAACTATGGCTACACCTTC.

The table lists this clone with a few counts. The rearrangement uses TRBV10-1 and TRBJ2-7; 12 bases agree with TRBD1. The germline gives CDR1 WNHNN, CDR2 SYGVQD (reference sequence). This CDR3 has 15 residues. Unmatched junction bases numbered 3, after V lost 5 bases and J lost 1 base. The CDR3 sequence: CASSKGQGASYEQYF. CDR3 nucleotides: TGCGCCAGCAGTAAGGGACAGGGGGCTTCCTACGAGCAGTACTTC.

V is TRBV5-8 and J is TRBJ1-1, with unresolved D. Trimming pared 5 bases from V and 6 bases from J, leaving 5 bases between. Germline CDR1 and CDR2: SGHTS and YDEGEE. CDR3 length: 10 residues. The CDR3 region is CASRRPEAFF. Written as DNA, the CDR3 is TGTGCCAGCAGGCGCCCTGAAGCTTTCTTT.

This sequence joins TRBV19 and TRBJ1-5; 8 bases are shared with TRBD1. This CDR3 is built from 16 residues. Trimming took 5 bases from V and 0 from J; bases not matched to a gene: 6. Germline V gene data show CDR1 as LNHDA and CDR2 as SQIVND (reference sequence). Here the CDR3 reads CASSVDRGYSNQPQHF. DNA for the CDR3: TGTGCCAGTAGTGTCGACAGGGGTTATAGCAATCAGCCCCAGCATTTT.

The V gene is TRBV11-2, the J gene TRBJ2-1, with TRBD1 matching over 7 bases. The J segment lost 4 bases and the V segment lost 0 bases, leaving 9 bases of the junction unmatched. CDR3 length: 17 amino acids. Germline V CDR1 and CDR2: SGHAT, FQNNGV. In nucleotides, the CDR3 is TGTGCCAGCAGCTTAGAAGTGGGGCCGGACAGGTACAATGAGCAGTTCTTC. It yields the protein CASSLEVGPDRYNEQFF.